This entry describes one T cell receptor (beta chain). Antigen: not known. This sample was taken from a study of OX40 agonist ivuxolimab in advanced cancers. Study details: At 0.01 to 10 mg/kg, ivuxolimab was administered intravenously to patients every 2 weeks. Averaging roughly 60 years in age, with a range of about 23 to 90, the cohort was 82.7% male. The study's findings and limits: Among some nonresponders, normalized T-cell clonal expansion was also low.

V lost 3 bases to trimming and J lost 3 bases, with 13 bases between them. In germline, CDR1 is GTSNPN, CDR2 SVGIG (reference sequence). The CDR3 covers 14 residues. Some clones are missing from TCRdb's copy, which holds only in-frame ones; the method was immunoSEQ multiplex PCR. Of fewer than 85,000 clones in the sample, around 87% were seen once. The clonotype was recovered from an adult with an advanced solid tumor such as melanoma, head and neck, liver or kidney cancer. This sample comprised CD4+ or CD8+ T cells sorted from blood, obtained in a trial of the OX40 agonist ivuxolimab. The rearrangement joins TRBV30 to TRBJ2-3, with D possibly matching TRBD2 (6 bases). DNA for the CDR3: TGTGCCTGGAGACGGCGGGGTTCGACAGATACGCAGTATTTT. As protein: CAWRRRGSTDTQYF. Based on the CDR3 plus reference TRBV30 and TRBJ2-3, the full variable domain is SQTIHQWPATLVQPVGSPLSLECTVEGTSNPNLYWYRQAAGRGLQLLFYSVGIGQISSEVPQNLSASRPQDRQFILSSKKLLLSDSGFYLCAWRRRGSTDTQYFGPGTRLTVL.